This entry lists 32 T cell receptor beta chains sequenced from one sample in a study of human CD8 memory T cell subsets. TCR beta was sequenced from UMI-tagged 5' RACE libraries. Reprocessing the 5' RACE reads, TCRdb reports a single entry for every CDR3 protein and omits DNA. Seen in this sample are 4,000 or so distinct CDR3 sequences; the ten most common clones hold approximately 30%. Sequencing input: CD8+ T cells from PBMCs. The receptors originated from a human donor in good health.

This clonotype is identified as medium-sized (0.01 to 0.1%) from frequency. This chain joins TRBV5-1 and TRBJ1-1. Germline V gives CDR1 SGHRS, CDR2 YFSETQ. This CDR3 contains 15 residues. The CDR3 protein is CASSLDLGMNTEAFF.

The CDR3 sequence is CASSQMGTSGPNEQFF. The rearrangement joins TRBV4-1 to TRBJ2-1; TCRdb's D call, TRBD2, is unchecked because there is no DNA. The CDR3 has 16 residues. CDR1 and CDR2 (germline): MGHRA, YSYEKL.

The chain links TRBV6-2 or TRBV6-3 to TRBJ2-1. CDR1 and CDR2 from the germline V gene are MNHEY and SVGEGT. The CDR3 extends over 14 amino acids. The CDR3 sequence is CASSYSELNNEQFF.

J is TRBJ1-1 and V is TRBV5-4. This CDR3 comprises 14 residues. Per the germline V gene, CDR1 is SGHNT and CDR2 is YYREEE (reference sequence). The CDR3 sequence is CASSLKARNTEAFF.

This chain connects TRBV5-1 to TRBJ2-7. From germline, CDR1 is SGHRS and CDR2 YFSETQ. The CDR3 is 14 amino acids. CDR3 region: CASSLGGGDYEQYF.

CDR3 in amino acids: CASSLGTLGAGEETQYF. The rearrangement uses TRBV5-8 and TRBJ2-5; the TCRdb D gene call, TRBD1, has no DNA to confirm it. The CDR3 has 17 amino acids. The germline V gene has CDR1 SGHTS and CDR2 YDEGEE.

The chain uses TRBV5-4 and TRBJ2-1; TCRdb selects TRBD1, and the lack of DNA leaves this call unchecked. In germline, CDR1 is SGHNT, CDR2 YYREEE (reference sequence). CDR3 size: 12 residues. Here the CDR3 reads CASSPGLGEQFF.

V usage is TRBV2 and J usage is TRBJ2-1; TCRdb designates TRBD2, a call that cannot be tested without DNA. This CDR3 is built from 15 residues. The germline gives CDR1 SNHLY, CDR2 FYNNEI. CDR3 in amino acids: CASRRGGGHLNEQFF.

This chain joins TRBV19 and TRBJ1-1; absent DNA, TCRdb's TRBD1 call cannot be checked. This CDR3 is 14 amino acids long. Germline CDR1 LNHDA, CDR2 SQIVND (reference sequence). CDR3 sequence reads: CASSMNRDNTEAFF.

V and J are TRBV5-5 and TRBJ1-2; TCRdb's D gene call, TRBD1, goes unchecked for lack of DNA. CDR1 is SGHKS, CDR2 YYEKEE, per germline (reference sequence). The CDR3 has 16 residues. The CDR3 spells CASSPSPGQGNYGYTF.

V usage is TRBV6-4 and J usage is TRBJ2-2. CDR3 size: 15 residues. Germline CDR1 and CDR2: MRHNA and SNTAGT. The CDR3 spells CASSDTDSNTGELFF.

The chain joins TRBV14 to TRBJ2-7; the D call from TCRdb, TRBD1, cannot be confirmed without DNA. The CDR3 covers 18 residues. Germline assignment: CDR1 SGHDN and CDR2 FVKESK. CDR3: CASSQDFKGMTNSYEQYF.

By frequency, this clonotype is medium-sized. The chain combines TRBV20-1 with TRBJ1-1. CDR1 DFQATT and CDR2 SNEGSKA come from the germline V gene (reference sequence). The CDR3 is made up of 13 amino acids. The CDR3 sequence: CSARDPEGRGAFF.

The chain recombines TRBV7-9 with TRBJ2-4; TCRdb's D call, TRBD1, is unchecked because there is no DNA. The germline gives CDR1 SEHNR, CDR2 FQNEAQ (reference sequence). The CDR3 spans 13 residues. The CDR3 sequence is CASSSRQGNIQYF.

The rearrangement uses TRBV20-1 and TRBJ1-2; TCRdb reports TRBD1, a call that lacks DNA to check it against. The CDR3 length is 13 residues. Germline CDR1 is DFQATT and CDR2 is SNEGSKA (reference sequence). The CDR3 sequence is CSAIGGAKYGYTF.

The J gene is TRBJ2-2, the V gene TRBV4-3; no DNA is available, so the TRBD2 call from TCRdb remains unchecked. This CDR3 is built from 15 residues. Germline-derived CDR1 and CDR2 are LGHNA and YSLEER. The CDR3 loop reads CASSQEERESGELFF.

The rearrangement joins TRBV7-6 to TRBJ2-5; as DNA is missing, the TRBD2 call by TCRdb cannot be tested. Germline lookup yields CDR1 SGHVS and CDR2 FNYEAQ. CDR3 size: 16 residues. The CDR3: CASRPLAGGPMETQYF.

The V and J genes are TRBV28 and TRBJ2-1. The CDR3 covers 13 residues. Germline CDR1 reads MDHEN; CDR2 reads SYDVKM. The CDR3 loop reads CASSTETYNEQFF. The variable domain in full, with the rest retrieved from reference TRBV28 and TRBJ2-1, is DVKVTQSSRYLVKRTGEKVFLECVQDMDHENMFWYRQDPGLGLRLIYFSYDVKMKEKGDIPEGYSVSREKKERFSLILESASTNQTSMYLCASSTETYNEQFFGPGTRLTVL.

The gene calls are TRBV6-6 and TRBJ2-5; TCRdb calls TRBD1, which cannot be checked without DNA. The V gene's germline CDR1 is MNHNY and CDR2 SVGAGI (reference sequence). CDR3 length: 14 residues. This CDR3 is CASSYGDPQETQYF.

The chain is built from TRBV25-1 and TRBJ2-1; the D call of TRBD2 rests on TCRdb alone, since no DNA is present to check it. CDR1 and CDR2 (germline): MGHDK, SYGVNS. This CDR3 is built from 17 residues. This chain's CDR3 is CASSEWGSGEVSNEQFF. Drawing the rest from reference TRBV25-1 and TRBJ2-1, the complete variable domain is EADIYQTPRYLVIGTGKKITLECSQTMGHDKMYWYQQDPGMELHLIHYSYGVNSTEKGDLSSESTVSRIRTEHFPLTLESARPSHTSQYLCASSEWGSGEVSNEQFFGPGTRLTVL.

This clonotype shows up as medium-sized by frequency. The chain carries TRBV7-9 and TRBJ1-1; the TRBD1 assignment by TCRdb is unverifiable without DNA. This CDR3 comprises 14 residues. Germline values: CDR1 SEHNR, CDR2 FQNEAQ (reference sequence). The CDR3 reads CASSLIGGNTEAFF.

CDR3 sequence: CASSLPPRTGARTEAFF. The genes are TRBV27 and TRBJ1-1; no DNA is available, so the TRBD1 call from TCRdb remains unchecked. The CDR3 is 17 amino acids. Germline CDR1 and CDR2: MNHEY and SMNVEV (reference sequence).

The CDR3 spells CASPRTSGGDYNEQFF. This sequence joins TRBV30 and TRBJ2-1; TCRdb calls TRBD2, which cannot be checked without DNA. CDR3 length: 16 residues. In germline, CDR1 is GTSNPN, CDR2 SVGIG (reference sequence).

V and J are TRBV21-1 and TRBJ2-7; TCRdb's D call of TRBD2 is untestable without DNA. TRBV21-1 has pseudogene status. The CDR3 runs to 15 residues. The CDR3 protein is CASPLVAGRHYEQYF.

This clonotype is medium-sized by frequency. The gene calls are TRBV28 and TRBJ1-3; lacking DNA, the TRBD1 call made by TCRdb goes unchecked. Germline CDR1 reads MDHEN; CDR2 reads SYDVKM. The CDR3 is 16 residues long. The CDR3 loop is CASSSNVLSSGNTIYF. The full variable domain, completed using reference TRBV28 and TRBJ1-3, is DVKVTQSSRYLVKRTGEKVFLECVQDMDHENMFWYRQDPGLGLRLIYFSYDVKMKEKGDIPEGYSVSREKKERFSLILESASTNQTSMYLCASSSNVLSSGNTIYFGEGSWLTVV.

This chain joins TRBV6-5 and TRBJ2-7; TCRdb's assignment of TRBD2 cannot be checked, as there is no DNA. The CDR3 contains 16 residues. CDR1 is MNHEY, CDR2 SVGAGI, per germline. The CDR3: CASQGIPSGGGGEQYF.

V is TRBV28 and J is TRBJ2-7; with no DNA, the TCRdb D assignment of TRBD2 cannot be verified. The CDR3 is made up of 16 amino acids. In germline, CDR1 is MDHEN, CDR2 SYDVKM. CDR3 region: CASGPEGEQSLYEQYF.

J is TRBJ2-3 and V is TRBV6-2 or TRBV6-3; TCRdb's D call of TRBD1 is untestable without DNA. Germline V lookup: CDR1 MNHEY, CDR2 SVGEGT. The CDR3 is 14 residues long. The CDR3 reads CASSSGGATDTQYF.

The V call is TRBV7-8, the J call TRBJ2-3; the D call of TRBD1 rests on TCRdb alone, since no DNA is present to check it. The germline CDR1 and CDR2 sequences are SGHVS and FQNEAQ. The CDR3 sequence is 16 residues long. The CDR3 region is CASTLSGGTTTDTQYF.

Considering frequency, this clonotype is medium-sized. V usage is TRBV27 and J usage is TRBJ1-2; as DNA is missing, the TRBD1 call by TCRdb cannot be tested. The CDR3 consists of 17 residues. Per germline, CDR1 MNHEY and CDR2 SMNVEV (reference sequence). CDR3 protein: CASSLSGQGGRSHGYTF.

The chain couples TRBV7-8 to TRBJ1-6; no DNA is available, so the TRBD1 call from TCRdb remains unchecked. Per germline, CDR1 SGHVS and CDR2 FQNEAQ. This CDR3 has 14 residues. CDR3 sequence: CASSPGQGNSPLHF. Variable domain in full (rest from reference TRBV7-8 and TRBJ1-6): GAGVSQSPRYKVAKRGQDVALRCDPISGHVSLFWYQQALGQGPEFLTYFQNEAQLDKSGLPSDRFFAERPEGSVSTLKIQRTQQEDSAVYLCASSPGQGNSPLHFGNGTRLTVT.

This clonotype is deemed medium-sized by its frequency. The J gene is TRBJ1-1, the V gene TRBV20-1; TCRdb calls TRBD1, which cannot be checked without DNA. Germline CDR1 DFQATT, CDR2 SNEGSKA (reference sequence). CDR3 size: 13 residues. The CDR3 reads CSARSRGDTEAFF.